The 3 T cell receptor beta chains below come from one sample, sequenced in a study of T cell changes during pregnancy in multiple sclerosis. The data were produced by immunoSEQ multiplex PCR, yet TCRdb's version contains in-frame clones alone and is incomplete. The data show some 66,000 clones, roughly nine tenths seen once. Here the sequenced sample was CD8+ T cells from peripheral blood mononuclear cells, taken before pregnancy. Receptors were obtained from a female donor with multiple sclerosis, enrolled in a pregnancy study.

J is TRBJ2-7 and V is TRBV5-1; tentative D call: TRBD2 (7 bases). There are 13 residues in the CDR3. Germline CDR1 SGHRS, CDR2 YFSETQ. V was trimmed by 4 bases and J by 4 bases, leaving 12 bases between them. The CDR3 protein is CASSPEGGYEQYF. The CDR3 DNA sequence: TGCGCCAGCAGCCCCGAGGGGGGGTACGAGCAGTACTTC.

The chain uses TRBV4-2 and TRBJ2-3; D is possibly TRBD2 (7 bases). The CDR3 contains 16 residues. Deletions cut 0 bases from V and 4 bases from J, with 14 bases between. In germline, CDR1 is LGHNA, CDR2 YNFKEQ. CDR3 coding DNA: TGTGCCAGCAGCCAAGATCTAGGGGGGGGGCCAGATACGCAGTATTTT. It yields the protein CASSQDLGGGPDTQYF.

The V and J genes are TRBV6-5 and TRBJ2-1; tentative D call: TRBD1 (6 bases). The CDR3 loop spans 14 amino acids. Germline lookup yields CDR1 MNHEY and CDR2 SVGAGI. Trimming took 5 bases from V and 5 from J, leaving 13 bases between them. The CDR3 DNA is TGTGCCAGCAGTACGACAGGAAGGAACAATGAGCAGTTCTTC. It translates to CASSTTGRNNEQFF.